These 10 T cell receptor beta chains share one sample of origin, sequenced in a study of cytomegalovirus exposure and HLA in healthy donors. The PCR had 60 Vbeta and 13 Jbeta primers. TCRdb's table, derived via immunoSEQ multiplex PCR, lists solely in-frame clones and lacks some. The profile shows about 140,000 clones, 60% to 75% of them singletons. The sequenced sample was PBMCs. These receptors were taken from a man aged 25 to 40 in good health and CMV-seronegative.

The genes are TRBV25-1 and TRBJ1-3; D is unclear. Germline values: CDR1 MGHDK, CDR2 SYGVNS. Trimming removed 4 bases at V and 0 bases at J, with 13 bases between. The CDR3 length is 16 residues. CDR3: CASSVGGRISGNTIYF. CDR3 sequence (DNA): TGTGCCAGCAGTGTAGGAGGGCGGATCTCTGGAAACACCATATATTTT. Filled out from reference TRBV25-1 and TRBJ1-3, the complete variable domain reads EADIYQTPRYLVIGTGKKITLECSQTMGHDKMYWYQQDPGMELHLIHYSYGVNSTEKGDLSSESTVSRIRTEHFPLTLESARPSHTSQYLCASSVGGRISGNTIYFGEGSWLTVV.

This chain connects TRBV5-5 to TRBJ1-1; D is undetermined. Germline V lookup: CDR1 SGHKS, CDR2 YYEKEE (reference sequence). The CDR3 contains 13 residues. The V end was cut by 3 bases, the J end by 7 bases, with 13 bases between. CDR3 region: CASSWTPLGEAFF. CDR3 nucleotide sequence: TGTGCCAGCAGCTGGACTCCGTTAGGTGAAGCTTTCTTT.

The V and J genes are TRBV14 and TRBJ1-2; D is possibly TRBD1 (5 bases). Trimming took off 0 bases at V and 7 bases at J, with 15 bases between the two ends. Germline-derived CDR1 and CDR2 are SGHDN and FVKESK. This CDR3 comprises 15 residues. CDR3 sequence reads: CASSQDPGLGSGYTF. CDR3 bases: TGTGCCAGCAGCCAAGATCCAGGGTTAGGAAGTGGCTACACCTTC.

This clone was counted a few times. The rearrangement joins TRBV28 to TRBJ2-7; D perhaps matches TRBD2 (6 bases). The germline CDR1 and CDR2 sequences are MDHEN and SYDVKM. V was pared by 4 bases and J by 6 bases, with 16 bases between. This CDR3 contains 14 residues. CDR3 coding DNA: TGTGCCAGCAGTTCGACCGGGACTCGAGGCGAGCAGTACTTC. It specifies CASSSTGTRGEQYF.

CDR3 amino acids: CASSKGSGSTDTQYF. CDR3 sequence (DNA): TGTGCCAGCAGCAAAGGGTCAGGTAGCACAGATACGCAGTATTTT. The J gene is TRBJ2-3, the V gene TRBV21-1; the table assigns TRBD1, which was not confirmed against the DNA. TRBV21-1 corresponds to a pseudogene. This CDR3 is 15 amino acids long.

The rearrangement links TRBV6-1 to TRBJ2-3; TRBD2 matches 15 bases. Germline loops: CDR1 MNHNS, CDR2 SASEGT. V lost 8 bases, J lost 5 bases, and 5 bases stayed unmatched. CDR3 size: 15 residues. The CDR3 DNA reads as TGTGCCAGCCGGACTAGCGGGGGGGCGGGAGATACGCAGTATTTT. As protein: CASRTSGGAGDTQYF.

The V gene is TRBV5-1, the J gene TRBJ1-4; D perhaps matches TRBD1 (5 bases). The length of the CDR3 is 15 residues. V was pared by 1 base and J by 1 base, with 8 bases between. The germline V gene has CDR1 SGHRS and CDR2 YFSETQ. The CDR3 nucleotides read TGCGCCAGCAGCTTGACAGGCCAAACTAATGAAAAACTGTTTTTT. It translates to CASSLTGQTNEKLFF.

The J gene is TRBJ2-7, the V gene TRBV11-2; D might be TRBD2 (6 bases). This CDR3 contains 14 residues. Germline lookup yields CDR1 SGHAT and CDR2 FQNNGV. The V gene lost 5 bases and the J gene lost 4 bases, with 15 bases spanning the gap. The CDR3 protein is CASSLGGSPYEQYF. In DNA, the CDR3 is TGTGCCAGCAGCCTGGGAGGTAGCCCGTACGAGCAGTACTTC.

V usage is TRBV5-4 and J usage is TRBJ2-3; unclear D gene. This CDR3 has 13 amino acids. Deletions cut 1 base from V and 5 bases from J, with 8 bases between. Germline assignment: CDR1 SGHNT and CDR2 YYREEE (reference sequence). CDR3 sequence (DNA): TGTGCCAGCAGCTTGTTCGCGGAAGATACGCAGTATTTT. Translation gives CASSLFAEDTQYF.

The rearrangement uses TRBV13 and TRBJ1-2; 8 bases align to TRBD1. Looked up from germline, CDR1 is PRHDT and CDR2 is FYEKMQ (reference sequence). V was pared by 5 bases and J by 7 bases, with 6 bases of the junction left unmatched. The CDR3 covers 13 residues. CDR3 protein: CASSRTGRGGYTF. The DNA of the CDR3 is TGTGCCAGCAGCCGGACAGGGAGAGGTGGCTACACCTTC. Looking up the rest from reference TRBV13 and TRBJ1-2 gives the full variable domain: AAGVIQSPRHLIKEKRETATLKCYPIPRHDTVYWYQQGPGQDPQFLISFYEKMQSDKGSIPDRFSAQQFSDYHSELNMSSLELGDSALYFCASSRTGRGGYTFGSGTRLTVV.